This T cell receptor (beta chain) was recorded in a study of beta chain features in type 1 diabetes. This clone was counted between two and nine times. V was clipped by 5 bases and J by 1 base; unmatched bases: 15. The CDR3 is made up of 21 amino acids. Germline V gene data show CDR1 as SGHVS and CDR2 as FNYEAQ. One heparinised blood draw, averaging roughly 0.11 L, came from each donor. Using CD45RO/CCR7/CD25/CD127/CD95/CD27, CD4+ naive, central memory, regulatory and stem cell-like memory cells were sorted. Populations obtained by sorting all exceeded 95% purity. TCRB transcripts that were expressed got sequenced, as all of the isolated RNA had been reverse transcribed. Sequencing was performed with immunoSEQ multiplex PCR; in TCRdb, only in-frame clones are kept and a portion is missing. The sample lists hundreds of thousands of clones, around 13% occurring once.

The rearrangement uses TRBV7-6 and TRBJ2-4; 15 bases match TRBD2. This TCR came from a man aged 30 to 39 in good health. The sample taken for sequencing was central memory CD4+ T cells from blood. This CDR3 reads CASSPDTPGTSGGRAKNIQYF. The CDR3 region has the DNA TGTGCCAGCAGCCCCGACACCCCCGGGACTAGCGGGGGGCGGGCCAAAAACATTCAGTACTTC.